The present TCR beta chain was sequenced within a study of identical twins. General study findings and limits: The same donors were not followed; conclusions instead depended on cross-sectional statistical analysis.

Unique molecular identifiers were present on the cDNA, which also gained a universal primer site by template switching. TCRdb called the 5' RACE reads again in MiXCR, with one record for every CDR3 protein. Of about 890,000 distinct CDR3 sequences listed, approximately 13% were seen once; the top ten hold about 1.5%. Looked up from germline, CDR1 is LNHDA and CDR2 is SQIVND (reference sequence). The CDR3 length is 16 residues. J gave up 9 bases and V 0 bases, and 9 bases lay outside the gene matches. This clonotype was found once. Its target is unknown. These data also featured in a second study, about yellow fever vaccine responses in identical twins.

The source is a young woman in good health. Sequenced input: PBMCs. The chain is built from TRBV19 and TRBJ2-1; 9 bases are shared with TRBD2. Here the CDR3 DNA reads TGTGCCAGTAGTATAGACGGGACTAGCTACCCGGGTGAGCAGTTCTTC. The encoded protein is CASSIDGTSYPGEQFF.